Sequencing of this T cell receptor (beta chain) was carried out in a study of cytomegalovirus exposure and HLA in healthy donors. A remark on this clone: The antigen is not known. Germline and junction disagree at one end, which may indicate a read error.

The CDR3 extends over 16 amino acids. Germline CDR1 and CDR2: LNHNV and YYDKDF (reference sequence). PCR was performed using 60 Vbeta and 13 Jbeta primers. The repertoire was sequenced with immunoSEQ multiplex PCR; TCRdb's copy has only in-frame clones and lacks some. The sample records some 110,000 clones, roughly two thirds being singletons. Study-wide points: Confirmation in vitro established that a few CMV-associated chains were specific for CMV antigens. Later examination showed HLA-associated TCR beta chains had greater clonal expansion than equally common others. A later analysis reportedly found fewer N-insertions in an Asian-associated ancestry cluster than the roughly 670-donor mean. In most subjects, TCR beta sequences reportedly gave accurate predictions of HLA-A and HLA-B alleles.

This TCR was sampled from a man under 40 in good health and CMV-seronegative. Sequencing was performed on PBMCs. The chain couples TRBV15 to TRBJ2-4; perhaps TRBD2 as D (5 bases). Here the CDR3 reads CATSSGLGNAKNSQYF. DNA of the CDR3: TGTGCCACCAGCAGCGGACTGGGGAATGCCAAAAACAGTCAGTACTTC. Based on the CDR3 plus reference TRBV15 and TRBJ2-4, the full variable domain is DAMVIQNPRYQVTQFGKPVTLSCSQTLNHNVMYWYQQKSSQAPKLLFHYYDKDFNNEADTPDNFQSRRPNTSFCFLDIRSPGLGDTAMYLCATSSGLGNAKNSQYFGAGTRLSVL.